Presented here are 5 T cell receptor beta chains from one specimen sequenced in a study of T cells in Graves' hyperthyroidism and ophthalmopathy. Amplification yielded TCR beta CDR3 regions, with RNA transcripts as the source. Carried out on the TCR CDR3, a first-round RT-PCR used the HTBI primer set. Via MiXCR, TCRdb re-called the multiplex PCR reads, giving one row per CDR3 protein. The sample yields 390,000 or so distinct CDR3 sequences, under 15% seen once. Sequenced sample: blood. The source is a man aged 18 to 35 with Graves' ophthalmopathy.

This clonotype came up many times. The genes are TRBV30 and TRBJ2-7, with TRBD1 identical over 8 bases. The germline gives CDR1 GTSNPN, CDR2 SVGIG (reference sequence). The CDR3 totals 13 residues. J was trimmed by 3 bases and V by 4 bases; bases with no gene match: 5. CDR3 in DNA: TGTGCCTGGAATGTCGGACAGGGCTACGAGCAGTACTTC. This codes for CAWNVGQGYEQYF. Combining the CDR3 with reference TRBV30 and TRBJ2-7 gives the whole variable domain SQTIHQWPATLVQPVGSPLSLECTVEGTSNPNLYWYRQAAGRGLQLLFYSVGIGQISSEVPQNLSASRPQDRQFILSSKKLLLSDSGFYLCAWNVGQGYEQYFGPGTRLTVT.

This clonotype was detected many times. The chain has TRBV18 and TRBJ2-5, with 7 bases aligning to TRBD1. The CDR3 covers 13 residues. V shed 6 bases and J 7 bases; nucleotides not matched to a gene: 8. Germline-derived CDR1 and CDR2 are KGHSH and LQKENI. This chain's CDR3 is CASSRDSSGTQYF. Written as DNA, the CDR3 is TGTGCCAGCTCCCGGGACAGTTCCGGGACCCAGTACTTC.

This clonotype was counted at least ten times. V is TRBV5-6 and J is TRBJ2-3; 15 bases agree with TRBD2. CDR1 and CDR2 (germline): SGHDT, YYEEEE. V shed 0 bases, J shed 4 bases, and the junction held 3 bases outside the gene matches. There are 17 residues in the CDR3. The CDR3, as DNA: TGTGCCAGCAGCTTGGCGGGACTAGCGGGAGGCCCAGATACGCAGTATTTT. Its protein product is CASSLAGLAGGPDTQYF.

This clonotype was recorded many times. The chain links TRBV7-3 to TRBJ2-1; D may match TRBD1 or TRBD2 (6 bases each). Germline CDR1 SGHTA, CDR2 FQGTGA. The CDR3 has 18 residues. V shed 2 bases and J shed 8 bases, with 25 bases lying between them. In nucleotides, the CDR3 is TGTGCCAGCAGCTTATCGGGTATGGGGTACGGGGGCGCCGATGAGCAGTTCTTC. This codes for CASSLSGMGYGGADEQFF.

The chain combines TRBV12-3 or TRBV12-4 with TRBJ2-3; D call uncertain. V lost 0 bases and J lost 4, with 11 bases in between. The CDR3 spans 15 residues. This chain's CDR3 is CASSLAATWADTQYF. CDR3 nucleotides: TGTGCCAGCAGTTTAGCTGCGACCTGGGCAGATACGCAGTATTTT.